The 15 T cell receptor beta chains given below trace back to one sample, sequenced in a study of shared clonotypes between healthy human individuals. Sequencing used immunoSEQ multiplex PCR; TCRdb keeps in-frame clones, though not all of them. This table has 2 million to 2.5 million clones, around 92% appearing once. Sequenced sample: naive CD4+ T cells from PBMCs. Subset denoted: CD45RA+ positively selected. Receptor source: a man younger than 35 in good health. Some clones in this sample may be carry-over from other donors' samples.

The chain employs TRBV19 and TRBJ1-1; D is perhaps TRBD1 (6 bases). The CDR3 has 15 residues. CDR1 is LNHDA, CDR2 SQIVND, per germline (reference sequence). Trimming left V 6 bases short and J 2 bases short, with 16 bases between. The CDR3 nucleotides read TGTGCCAGTAGGCCCCTCGACAGGCGTAACACTGAAGCTTTCTTT. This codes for CASRPLDRRNTEAFF.

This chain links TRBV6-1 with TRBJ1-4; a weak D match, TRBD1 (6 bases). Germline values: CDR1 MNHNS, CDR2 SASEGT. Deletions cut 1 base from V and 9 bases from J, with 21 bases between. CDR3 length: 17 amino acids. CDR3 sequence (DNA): TGTGCCAGCAGTGAAGGCCCTCTACAGGGACTCGGGAAAAAACTGTTTTTT. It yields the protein CASSEGPLQGLGKKLFF.

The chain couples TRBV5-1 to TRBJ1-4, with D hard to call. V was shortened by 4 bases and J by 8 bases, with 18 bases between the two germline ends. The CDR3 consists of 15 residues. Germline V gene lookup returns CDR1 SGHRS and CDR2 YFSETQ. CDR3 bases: TGCGCCAGCAGCCCCGGCCGATTTGGAGAAGAAAAACTGTTTTTT. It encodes CASSPGRFGEEKLFF.

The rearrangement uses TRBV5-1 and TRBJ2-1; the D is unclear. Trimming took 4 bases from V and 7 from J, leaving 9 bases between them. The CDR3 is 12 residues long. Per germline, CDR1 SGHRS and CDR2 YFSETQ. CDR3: CASSIDGNEQFF. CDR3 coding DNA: TGCGCCAGCAGCATCGACGGTAATGAGCAGTTCTTC.

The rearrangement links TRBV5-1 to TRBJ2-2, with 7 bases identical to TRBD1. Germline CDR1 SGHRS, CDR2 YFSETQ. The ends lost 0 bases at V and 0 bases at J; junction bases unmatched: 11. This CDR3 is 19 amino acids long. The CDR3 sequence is CASSLGFRGGVSNTGELFF. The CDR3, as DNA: TGCGCCAGCAGCTTGGGGTTCCGAGGGGGCGTTTCGAACACCGGGGAGCTGTTTTTT.

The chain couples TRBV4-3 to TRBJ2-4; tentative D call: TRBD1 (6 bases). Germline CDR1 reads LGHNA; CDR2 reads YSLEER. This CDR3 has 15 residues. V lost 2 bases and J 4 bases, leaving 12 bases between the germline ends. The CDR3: CASSQQPGQKNIQYF. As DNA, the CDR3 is TGCGCCAGCAGCCAACAACCCGGACAGAAAAACATTCAGTACTTC.

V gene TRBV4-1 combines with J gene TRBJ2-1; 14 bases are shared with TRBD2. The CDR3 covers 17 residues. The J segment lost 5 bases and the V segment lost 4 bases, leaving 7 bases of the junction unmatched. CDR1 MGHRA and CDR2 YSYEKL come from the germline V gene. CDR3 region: CASSRTSGRPGDNEQFF. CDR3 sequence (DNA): TGCGCCAGCAGCCGGACTAGCGGGAGGCCCGGGGACAATGAGCAGTTCTTC.

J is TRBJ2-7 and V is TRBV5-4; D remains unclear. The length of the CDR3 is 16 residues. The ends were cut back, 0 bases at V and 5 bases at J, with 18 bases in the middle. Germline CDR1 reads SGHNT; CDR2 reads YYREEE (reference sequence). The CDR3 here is CASSLAPIGPTNEQYF. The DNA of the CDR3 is TGTGCCAGCAGCTTGGCCCCCATTGGCCCTACCAACGAGCAGTACTTC.

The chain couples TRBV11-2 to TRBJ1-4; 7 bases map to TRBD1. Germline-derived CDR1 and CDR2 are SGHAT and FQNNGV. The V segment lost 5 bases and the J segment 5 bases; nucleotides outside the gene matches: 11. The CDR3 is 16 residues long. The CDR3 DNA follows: TGTGCCAGCAGCGATCTGCCGGGACAGCTAAATGAAAAACTGTTTTTT. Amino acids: CASSDLPGQLNEKLFF.

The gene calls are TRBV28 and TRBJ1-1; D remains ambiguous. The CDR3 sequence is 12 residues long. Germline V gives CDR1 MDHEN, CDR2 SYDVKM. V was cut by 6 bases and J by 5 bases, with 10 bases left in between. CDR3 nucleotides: TGTGCCAGCAGGCTCCCCCGGACTGAAGCTTTCTTT. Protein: CASRLPRTEAFF. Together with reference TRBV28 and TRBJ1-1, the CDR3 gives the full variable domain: DVKVTQSSRYLVKRTGEKVFLECVQDMDHENMFWYRQDPGLGLRLIYFSYDVKMKEKGDIPEGYSVSREKKERFSLILESASTNQTSMYLCASRLPRTEAFFGQGTRLTVV.

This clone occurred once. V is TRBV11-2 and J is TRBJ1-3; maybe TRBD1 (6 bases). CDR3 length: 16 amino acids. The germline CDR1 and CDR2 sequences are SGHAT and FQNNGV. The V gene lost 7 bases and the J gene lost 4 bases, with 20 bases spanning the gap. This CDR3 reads CASTPGVGTQGNTIYF. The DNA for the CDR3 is TGTGCCAGCACTCCCGGGGTGGGGACACAGGGAAACACCATATATTTT.

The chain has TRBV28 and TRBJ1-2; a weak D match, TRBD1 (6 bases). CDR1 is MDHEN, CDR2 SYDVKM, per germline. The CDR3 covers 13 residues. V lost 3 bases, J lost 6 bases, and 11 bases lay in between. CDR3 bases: TGTGCCAGCAGTTTCCCCCGGACAGATGGCTACACCTTC. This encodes CASSFPRTDGYTF.

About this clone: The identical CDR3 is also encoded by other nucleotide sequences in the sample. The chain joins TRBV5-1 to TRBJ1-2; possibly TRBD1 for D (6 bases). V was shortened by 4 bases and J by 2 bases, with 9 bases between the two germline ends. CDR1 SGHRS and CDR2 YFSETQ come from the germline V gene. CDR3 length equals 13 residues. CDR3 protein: CASSADRNYGYTF. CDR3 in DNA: TGCGCCAGCAGCGCCGACAGGAACTATGGCTACACCTTC.

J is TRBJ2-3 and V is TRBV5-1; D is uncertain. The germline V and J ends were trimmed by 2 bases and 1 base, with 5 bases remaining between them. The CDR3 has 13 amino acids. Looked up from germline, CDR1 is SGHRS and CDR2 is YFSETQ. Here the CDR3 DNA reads TGCGCCAGCAGCTTTGAGCGCACAGATACGCAGTATTTT. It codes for CASSFERTDTQYF.

CDR3 DNA: TGTGCCAGCACCGATCCCACGTCAGCCAAAAACATTCAGTACTTC. This encodes CASTDPTSAKNIQYF. J is TRBJ2-4 and V is TRBV5-4; D is ambiguous. Germline V lookup: CDR1 SGHNT, CDR2 YYREEE (reference sequence). The length of the CDR3 is 15 residues. V was shortened by 6 bases and J by 0 bases, with 13 bases between the two germline ends.